This is a list of T cell receptor beta chains from one sample in a study of immune evolution from preneoplasia to lung adenocarcinoma. Produced via immunoSEQ multiplex PCR; TCRdb's table is partial and in-frame only. The sample records roughly 38,000 clones, roughly 68% being singletons. Sequencing input: FFPE invasive lung adenocarcinoma tissue. The receptors stem from a person between 55 and 69 years old with lung adenocarcinoma. Both conserved end residues are part of each CDR3. A D gene is named only where the DNA matches it firmly. For some rows the clone size is stated as once, few or many, or as a class when expanded; others skip it.

d_gene: TRBD2; v_gene: TRBV4-1; abundance: NA; j_gene: TRBJ2-7; CDR3nt: TGCGCCAGCAGAGGACTAGCGGGAGGGCCCTCCTACGAGCAGTACTTC; CDR3aa: CASRGLAGGPSYEQYF
d_gene: NA; v_gene: TRBV7-8; abundance: NA; j_gene: TRBJ1-1; CDR3nt: TGTGCCAGCAGCTACGGGGTGTGGGGCACTGAAGCTTTCTTT; CDR3aa: CASSYGVWGTEAFF
d_gene: NA; v_gene: TRBV7-2; abundance: few; j_gene: TRBJ2-3; CDR3nt: TGTGCCAGCAGCTTATTTTTCCGTCGGGGGGCAGGAGGTACGCAGTATTTT; CDR3aa: CASSLFFRRGAGGTQYF
d_gene: TRBD1; v_gene: TRBV30; abundance: NA; j_gene: TRBJ1-1; CDR3nt: TGTGCCTGGAGCCTGACAGGGTTGAACACTGAAGCTTTCTTT; CDR3aa: CAWSLTGLNTEAFF
d_gene: TRBD1; v_gene: TRBV18; abundance: once; j_gene: TRBJ2-6; CDR3nt: TGTGCCAGCTCACCCTCGACAGGGCCCCGCTCTGGGGCCAACGTCCTGACTTTC; CDR3aa: CASSPSTGPRSGANVLTF
d_gene: TRBD2; v_gene: TRBV7-3; abundance: NA; j_gene: TRBJ2-7; CDR3nt: TGTGTCAGCAGCTTAACGGGGGGAACAGGTTACGAGCAGTACTTC; CDR3aa: CVSSLTGGTGYEQYF
d_gene: NA; v_gene: TRBV28; abundance: NA; j_gene: TRBJ1-1; CDR3nt: TGTGCCAGCAGCATGCTACCACGAGGAAGAGGAGGGACTGAAGCTTTCTTT; CDR3aa: CASSMLPRGRGGTEAFF
d_gene: TRBD1; v_gene: TRBV5-1; abundance: NA; j_gene: TRBJ1-4; CDR3nt: TGCGCCAGCAGCCCTTACAGGGGGCGTGAAAAACTGTTTTTT; CDR3aa: CASSPYRGREKLFF
d_gene: NA; v_gene: TRBV29-1; abundance: NA; j_gene: TRBJ2-7; CDR3nt: TGCAGCGTGGGTACGGGGGATTTCCTTGGCGAGCAGTACTTC; CDR3aa: CSVGTGDFLGEQYF
d_gene: TRBD2; v_gene: TRBV19; abundance: NA; j_gene: TRBJ2-3; CDR3nt: TGTGCCAGTAGTAAAGGTCCCCCGGGACTAGCCAACACAGATACGCAGTATTTT; CDR3aa: CASSKGPPGLANTDTQYF
d_gene: NA; v_gene: TRBV6-1; abundance: NA; j_gene: TRBJ2-2; CDR3nt: TGTGCCAGCAGTTGGTTTGCTTCCGGGGAGCTGTTTTTT; CDR3aa: CASSWFASGELFF
d_gene: TRBD1; v_gene: TRBV15; abundance: NA; j_gene: TRBJ1-2; CDR3nt: TGTGCCACCAGCAGGTGGGACAGGGGAGATGGCTACACCTTC; CDR3aa: CATSRWDRGDGYTF
d_gene: TRBD2; v_gene: TRBV6-5; abundance: NA; j_gene: TRBJ2-1; CDR3nt: TGTGCCAGCAGTAGCGGGAGGGGCTCCTACAATGAGCAGTTCTTC; CDR3aa: CASSSGRGSYNEQFF
d_gene: TRBD1; v_gene: TRBV18; abundance: once; j_gene: TRBJ1-5; CDR3nt: TGTGCCAGCTCACCACAGGGGGCGGATAGCAATCAGCCCCAGCATTTT; CDR3aa: CASSPQGADSNQPQHF
d_gene: NA; v_gene: TRBV28; abundance: NA; j_gene: TRBJ2-5; CDR3nt: TGTGCCAGCCAAAGACAGTCGGGGTTAGAGACCCAGTACTTC; CDR3aa: CASQRQSGLETQYF
d_gene: TRBD1; v_gene: TRBV2; abundance: NA; j_gene: TRBJ1-3; CDR3nt: TGTGCCAGCATGGGACAGTCTGGAAACACCATATATTTT; CDR3aa: CASMGQSGNTIYF
d_gene: NA; v_gene: TRBV9; abundance: few; j_gene: TRBJ2-1; CDR3nt: TGTGCCAGCAGCTCTGTGAGCGACTCCTACAATGAGCAGTTCTTC; CDR3aa: CASSSVSDSYNEQFF
d_gene: NA; v_gene: TRBV11-2; abundance: NA; j_gene: TRBJ2-3; CDR3nt: TGTGCCAGCAGCTCGAGGAGCGTAGGAGATACGCAGTATTTT; CDR3aa: CASSSRSVGDTQYF
d_gene: TRBD1; v_gene: TRBV7-2; abundance: few; j_gene: TRBJ2-1; CDR3nt: TGTGCCAGCAGCTTAGGACAGGGGAGGAGAGATGAGCAGTTCTTC; CDR3aa: CASSLGQGRRDEQFF
d_gene: NA; v_gene: TRBV18; abundance: many; j_gene: TRBJ2-5; CDR3nt: TGTGCCAGCTCACCACAAGTTGGACAAGAGACCCAGTACTTC; CDR3aa: CASSPQVGQETQYF
d_gene: NA; v_gene: TRBV18; abundance: NA; j_gene: TRBJ1-3; CDR3nt: TGTGCCAGCTCACCACAAAGCCTCTCTGGAAACACCATATATTTT; CDR3aa: CASSPQSLSGNTIYF
d_gene: NA; v_gene: TRBV28; abundance: NA; j_gene: TRBJ1-1; CDR3nt: TGTGCCAGCAGTTTACGGCAGGGCCAATACACTGAAGCTTTCTTT; CDR3aa: CASSLRQGQYTEAFF
d_gene: TRBD1; v_gene: TRBV28; abundance: NA; j_gene: TRBJ1-2; CDR3nt: TGTGCCAGCAGGCCGCCAGGGGGGTTTGGCTATGGCTACACCTTC; CDR3aa: CASRPPGGFGYGYTF
d_gene: NA; v_gene: TRBV9; abundance: NA; j_gene: TRBJ2-2; CDR3nt: TGTGCCAGCAGTTCCCGTGGGGGGCTCGGGGAGCTGTTTTTT; CDR3aa: CASSSRGGLGELFF
d_gene: NA; v_gene: TRBV5-1; abundance: NA; j_gene: TRBJ1-5; CDR3nt: TGCGCCAGCGACCCAAACAATCAGCCCCAGCATTTT; CDR3aa: CASDPNNQPQHF
d_gene: NA; v_gene: TRBV19; abundance: once; j_gene: TRBJ2-2; CDR3nt: TGTGCCAGTAACTCCGGGTCCGGGGAGCTGTTTTTT; CDR3aa: CASNSGSGELFF
d_gene: NA; v_gene: TRBV5-5; abundance: NA; j_gene: TRBJ2-7; CDR3nt: TGTGCCAGCAGCCCCAACCGGGATCCATACGAGCAGTACTTC; CDR3aa: CASSPNRDPYEQYF
d_gene: NA; v_gene: TRBV4-2; abundance: few; j_gene: TRBJ2-3; CDR3nt: TGTGCCAGCAGCCAAGATCCCCAGGGAAGCACAGATACGCAGTATTTT; CDR3aa: CASSQDPQGSTDTQYF
d_gene: NA; v_gene: TRBV7-2; abundance: NA; j_gene: TRBJ1-1; CDR3nt: TGTGCCAGCAGCCGGGTGGGGAAGCCTGAAGCTTTCTTT; CDR3aa: CASSRVGKPEAFF
d_gene: NA; v_gene: TRBV19; abundance: NA; j_gene: TRBJ1-5; CDR3nt: TGTGCCAGTAGACCCCCCATCATCCTCAATCAGCCCCAGCATTTT; CDR3aa: CASRPPIILNQPQHF
d_gene: NA; v_gene: TRBV28; abundance: NA; j_gene: TRBJ2-5; CDR3nt: TGTGCCAGCAGTCTCTTCGACCGGGCCCAGTACTTC; CDR3aa: CASSLFDRAQYF
d_gene: TRBD2; v_gene: TRBV28; abundance: NA; j_gene: TRBJ2-1; CDR3nt: TGTGCCAGCAGTCTGGGACGGACTAGCGGGAGGTCCTACAATGAGCAGTTCTTC; CDR3aa: CASSLGRTSGRSYNEQFF
d_gene: NA; v_gene: TRBV14; abundance: NA; j_gene: TRBJ1-1; CDR3nt: TGTGCCAGCAGCCAGGCTCTGGGAGGGGAAGCTTTCTTT; CDR3aa: CASSQALGGEAFF
d_gene: TRBD2; v_gene: TRBV18; abundance: once; j_gene: TRBJ2-1; CDR3nt: TGTGCCAGCTCACCACCGGCTAGCGGGAGGTACAGTGAGCAGTTCTTC; CDR3aa: CASSPPASGRYSEQFF
d_gene: NA; v_gene: TRBV9; abundance: few; j_gene: TRBJ2-5; CDR3nt: TGTGCCAGCAGCGTAGCTTCTAGCCGGCAAGAGACCCAGTACTTC; CDR3aa: CASSVASSRQETQYF
d_gene: NA; v_gene: TRBV28; abundance: once; j_gene: TRBJ2-7; CDR3nt: TGTGCCAGCAGGAAACAGGGACGGCTCGAGCAGTACTTC; CDR3aa: CASRKQGRLEQYF
d_gene: TRBD2; v_gene: TRBV28; abundance: NA; j_gene: TRBJ2-3; CDR3nt: TGTGCCAGCAGGGCCGGGGGGGTCACAGATACGCAGTATTTT; CDR3aa: CASRAGGVTDTQYF
d_gene: TRBD2; v_gene: TRBV7-6; abundance: NA; j_gene: TRBJ2-1; CDR3nt: TGTGCCAGCAGCTCCCGACTAGCGGGAGGTGAGCAGTTCTTC; CDR3aa: CASSSRLAGGEQFF
d_gene: NA; v_gene: TRBV7-2; abundance: NA; j_gene: TRBJ2-2; CDR3nt: TGTGCCAGCAGTCTGACCCCGATTCGGAACACCGGGGAGCTGTTTTTT; CDR3aa: CASSLTPIRNTGELFF
d_gene: TRBD1; v_gene: TRBV7-2; abundance: NA; j_gene: TRBJ1-4; CDR3nt: TGTGCCAGCAGCTTAGCCCTACCGGGACAGGGGGCAACTAATGAAAAACTGTTTTTT; CDR3aa: CASSLALPGQGATNEKLFF
d_gene: NA; v_gene: TRBV19; abundance: few; j_gene: TRBJ1-2; CDR3nt: TGTGCCAGTACCCAACGCCGAGACGGGGGTGGCTATGGCTACACCTTC; CDR3aa: CASTQRRDGGGYGYTF
d_gene: NA; v_gene: TRBV12-5; abundance: once; j_gene: TRBJ2-7; CDR3nt: TGTGCTAGTGGTTGGTCTTCCGGCACTGAGCAGTACTTC; CDR3aa: CASGWSSGTEQYF
d_gene: NA; v_gene: TRBV19; abundance: NA; j_gene: TRBJ2-7; CDR3nt: TGTGCCAGTCCGCGCGAGCAGTACTTC; CDR3aa: CASPREQYF
d_gene: TRBD2; v_gene: TRBV28; abundance: NA; j_gene: TRBJ2-7; CDR3nt: TGTGCCAGCAGTTCTTCCGCTACGGGGGGTATGAGTTACGAGCAGTACTTC; CDR3aa: CASSSSATGGMSYEQYF
d_gene: NA; v_gene: TRBV18; abundance: few; j_gene: TRBJ2-3; CDR3nt: TGTGCCAGCTCAGCAGCTTCCACAGATACGCAGTATTTT; CDR3aa: CASSAASTDTQYF
d_gene: NA; v_gene: TRBV7-8; abundance: NA; j_gene: TRBJ1-2; CDR3nt: TGTGCCAGCAGCTTAATGGGGGCAGGGGGCTACACCTTC; CDR3aa: CASSLMGAGGYTF
d_gene: NA; v_gene: TRBV30; abundance: once; j_gene: TRBJ1-5; CDR3nt: TGTGCCTGGGCAAGCGGGGCTTATAGCAATCAGCCCCAGCATTTT; CDR3aa: CAWASGAYSNQPQHF
d_gene: NA; v_gene: TRBV11-2; abundance: NA; j_gene: TRBJ1-5; CDR3nt: TGTGCCAGCAGCTCAGAAGTCTCCAATCAGCCCCAGCATTTT; CDR3aa: CASSSEVSNQPQHF
d_gene: NA; v_gene: TRBV27; abundance: NA; j_gene: TRBJ2-2; CDR3nt: TGTGCCAGCAGTTTAGAGCTCGGGGGAGGTTGGACCGGGGAGCTGTTTTTT; CDR3aa: CASSLELGGGWTGELFF
d_gene: NA; v_gene: TRBV9; abundance: NA; j_gene: TRBJ2-2; CDR3nt: TGTGCCAGCAGCGTAGTAGACACCGGGGAGCTGTTTTTT; CDR3aa: CASSVVDTGELFF
d_gene: NA; v_gene: TRBV5-4; abundance: NA; j_gene: TRBJ2-3; CDR3nt: TGTGCCAGCAGCTTTAGCACAGATACGCAGTATTTT; CDR3aa: CASSFSTDTQYF
d_gene: NA; v_gene: TRBV5-1; abundance: NA; j_gene: TRBJ2-2; CDR3nt: TGCGCCAGCAGCTTGGATATGGACAGATCTTATTCCGGGGAGCTGTTTTTT; CDR3aa: CASSLDMDRSYSGELFF
d_gene: NA; v_gene: TRBV12-5; abundance: NA; j_gene: TRBJ1-1; CDR3nt: TGTGCTAGTGGTCTACTCAGCCTGAACACTGAAGCTTTCTTT; CDR3aa: CASGLLSLNTEAFF
d_gene: TRBD2; v_gene: TRBV4-1; abundance: NA; j_gene: TRBJ2-3; CDR3nt: TGCGCCAGCAGCCCCGGACTAGCTTCCATAGATACGCAGTATTTT; CDR3aa: CASSPGLASIDTQYF